This T cell receptor (beta chain) is from a study of regulatory T cells in long-lasting Graves disease. Looked up from germline, CDR1 is MNHEY and CDR2 is SMNVEV (reference sequence). V gave up 4 bases and J gave up 1 base, with 15 bases separating them. The CDR3 consists of 16 residues. Sample time point: newly diagnosed GD, antithyroid drugs for less than 3 months. Researchers made the TCR library from RNA that was extracted from PBMCs. Each of the patients was recruited from an endocrinology department situated in Xi'an, China. In building TCR beta libraries, iRepertoire HTBI primers were used together with Arm-PCR of CDR3 regions. MiXCR, applied by TCRdb to the multiplex PCR reads, yields one record per CDR3 protein. The sample contains about 530,000 distinct CDR3 sequences, more than 15% of which appear only once. The sample also formed part of further work on T cells in Graves' hyperthyroidism and ophthalmopathy. Per that paper: No progression to ophthalmopathy during 18 months of follow-up defined stable disease. From stable hyperthyroidism, ophthalmopathy was set apart by a 13 V-J model.

This material consisted of peripheral blood mononuclear cells (PBMCs), taken at new diagnosis, from a patient treated with antithyroid drugs. This clonotype was sampled from a middle-aged woman with Graves disease. The chain links TRBV27 to TRBJ2-3; D tentatively reads TRBD1 or TRBD2 (6 bases each). CDR3 in DNA: TGTGCCAGCAGTTCCAATAGGAGGGGGGGCACAGATACGCAGTATTTT. This sequence encodes CASSSNRRGGTDTQYF.